The entry below gives a single T cell receptor (beta chain) sequence along with its context. The data originate from a study of blood T cell repertoires in COVID-19. The wider study: The samples span acute and convalescent COVID-19 from the United States, Italy and Spain.

The CDR3 runs 15 residues. Germline trimming cut 9 bases from V and 8 bases from J; bases unmatched to any gene: 12. The germline V gene encodes CDR1 KGHSH and CDR2 LQKENI. In the source study's methods: Reference gene primer amplification gave estimated nucleated cell counts. Data came from immunoSEQ multiplex PCR; TCRdb stores just in-frame clones and leaves some out. The DNA was the basis for D and trimming; V, J and clone size are from that table. The table shows around 130,000 clones, with roughly 79% occurring only once. The sequencing input was peripheral blood. This sequence was found in a human donor in a cohort sampled during active COVID-19. The genes are TRBV18 and TRBJ2-1; 11 bases agree with TRBD1. The CDR3 sequence: CASTPPGQGVHEQFF. The DNA of the CDR3 is TGTGCCAGTACACCACCGGGACAGGGGGTACATGAGCAGTTCTTC.